This TCR beta chain comes out of a study of control samples from healthy donors and cancer patients. Trimming stripped 3 bases from V and 0 bases from J, with 3 bases between. This CDR3 region has 13 residues. From germline, CDR1 is SEHNR and CDR2 FQNEAQ (reference sequence). As for this clone: Other DNA sequences of this sample code for an identical CDR3.

TCRdb keeps only in-frame clones here, not all; method: immunoSEQ multiplex PCR. The sample lists some 140,000 clones; roughly 86% were seen once. The receptor's source is a man aged 45-65 years with head and neck cancer. The chain joins TRBV7-9 to TRBJ2-1; D call uncertain. The sequenced sample consisted of PBMCs. The CDR3 coding sequence is TGTGCCAGCAGCTTGGGCTCCTACAATGAGCAGTTCTTC. Amino acid sequence: CASSLGSYNEQFF.